Each of the 8 T cell receptor beta chains below was sequenced from the same sample in a study of shared clonotypes between healthy human individuals. TCRdb's table, derived via immunoSEQ multiplex PCR, lists solely in-frame clones and lacks some. The sample carries roughly 480,000 clones, roughly 85% recorded once. The sample comprised PBMCs. Receptors originate from a woman in her 40s in good health. Some clones in this sample may be carry-over from other donors' samples.

The CDR3 sequence is CASPPGLAYNEQFF. The CDR3 DNA reads as TGTGCCAGCCCCCCCGGACTAGCCTACAATGAGCAGTTCTTC. This sequence joins TRBV6-4 and TRBJ2-1; 7 nucleotides align to TRBD2. Germline trimming cut 8 bases from V and 2 bases from J; bases unmatched to any gene: 6. Germline V gene data show CDR1 as MRHNA and CDR2 as SNTAGT. The CDR3 is 14 residues long.

V usage is TRBV11-2 and J usage is TRBJ2-7, with D tentatively TRBD1 (5 bases). Germline V CDR1 and CDR2: SGHAT, FQNNGV. V lost 0 bases, J lost 6 bases, and 12 bases lay in between. The CDR3 consists of 14 residues. The CDR3 DNA sequence: TGTGCCAGCAGCTTAGATGGGGCAGGGTTCGAGCAGTACTTC. This codes for CASSLDGAGFEQYF.

V is TRBV27 and J is TRBJ2-1; no definite D call. The V gene's germline CDR1 is MNHEY and CDR2 SMNVEV (reference sequence). The V end lost 2 bases, the J end lost 6 bases, and 14 bases lay between the germline ends. The CDR3 extends over 15 amino acids. CDR3 DNA sequence: TGTGCCAGCAGTTTACGTAAGGGATCGGGCAATGAGCAGTTCTTC. Protein: CASSLRKGSGNEQFF.

The chain is built from TRBV11-2 and TRBJ1-2; TRBD1 matches at 7 bases. Trimming at V came to 5 bases and at J to 2 bases, leaving 5 bases not matched to a gene. The CDR3 sequence is 14 residues long. CDR1 and CDR2 from the germline V gene are SGHAT and FQNNGV. In DNA, the CDR3 is TGTGCCAGCAGCCCACGGACAGGCAACTATGGCTACACCTTC. It specifies CASSPRTGNYGYTF.

The chain carries TRBV5-1 and TRBJ2-1; 7 nucleotides align to TRBD2. Germline V gene lookup returns CDR1 SGHRS and CDR2 YFSETQ. With V trimmed by 3 bases and J by 7 bases, 10 bases remained unmatched. CDR3 length: 15 amino acids. For the CDR3, the DNA is TGCGCCAGCAGCTCTCAACCACGGGGGGATAATGAGCAGTTCTTC. The encoded protein is CASSSQPRGDNEQFF.

Only a few counts were recorded for this clone. The chain has TRBV28 and TRBJ1-2; D not resolved. The CDR3 loop spans 15 amino acids. The germline V gene has CDR1 MDHEN and CDR2 SYDVKM. The ends were cut back, 3 bases at V and 8 bases at J, with 19 bases in the middle. The CDR3: CASSLDGRGQRGYTF. The CDR3, as DNA: TGTGCCAGCAGTTTGGACGGGAGAGGCCAGAGAGGCTACACCTTC.

The chain links TRBV28 to TRBJ2-3, with 8 bases matching TRBD2. The germline V gene encodes CDR1 MDHEN and CDR2 SYDVKM. J gave up 4 bases and V 4 bases, and 7 bases lay outside the gene matches. The CDR3 contains 15 residues. The CDR3 loop is CASSSAGVSADTQYF. Here the CDR3 DNA reads TGTGCCAGCAGTTCAGCGGGAGTCAGCGCAGATACGCAGTATTTT. Complete variable domain (other parts from reference TRBV28 and TRBJ2-3): DVKVTQSSRYLVKRTGEKVFLECVQDMDHENMFWYRQDPGLGLRLIYFSYDVKMKEKGDIPEGYSVSREKKERFSLILESASTNQTSMYLCASSSAGVSADTQYFGPGTRLTVL.

The table lists this clone with a few counts. V and J are TRBV19 and TRBJ2-1; 7 positions match TRBD1. Unmatched junction bases numbered 10, after V lost 6 bases and J lost 2 bases. The CDR3 loop spans 16 amino acids. Germline V lookup: CDR1 LNHDA, CDR2 SQIVND (reference sequence). The CDR3 protein is CASSRLGGATYNEQFF. The CDR3 bases are TGTGCCAGTAGCAGGTTAGGGGGCGCGACCTACAATGAGCAGTTCTTC.